The T cell receptor (beta chain) under discussion was sequenced for a study of cytomegalovirus exposure and HLA in healthy donors. This clone appeared a few times. Antigen unknown. The germline V gene has CDR1 SNHLY and CDR2 FYNNEI. CDR3 length equals 12 residues. Trimming took 11 bases from V and 2 from J, leaving 11 bases between them. Clones were sequenced by immunoSEQ multiplex PCR, and TCRdb holds only the in-frame ones, with some missing. The sample yields around 300,000 clones, approximately 86% seen once. Study observations and caveats: Subsequent analysis revealed that first-cohort TCR clusters tended to co-occur in the 120 or so validation repertoires. With high specificity and sensitivity, the classifier reportedly diagnosed cytomegalovirus status.

The chain is built from TRBV2 and TRBJ2-3; D is possibly TRBD1 (6 bases). The sample taken for sequencing was PBMCs. This sequence was found in a young woman in good health and CMV-seronegative. The CDR3 loop is CARDRNTDTQYF. In nucleotides, the CDR3 is TGTGCCCGCGACAGGAACACAGATACGCAGTATTTT. The complete variable domain, with remaining parts taken from reference TRBV2 and TRBJ2-3, reads EPEVTQTPSHQVTQMGQEVILRCVPISNHLYFYWYRQILGQKVEFLVSFYNNEISEKSEIFDDQFSVERPDGSNFTLKIRSTKLEDSAMYFCARDRNTDTQYFGPGTRLTVL.